The clone carrying this T cell receptor (beta chain) was seen at least ten times. What it recognizes is unknown. The data derive from a study of neurological immune-mediated disorders. Study observations and caveats: Private repertoires in all groups were suggested by the finding that expanded clones across subjects shared no CDR3 amino acid sequences.

The authors made cDNA by 5'RACE with 10-nucleotide random UMIs. In TCRdb, the 5' RACE reads were re-called with MiXCR into one record per CDR3 protein. The sample includes 75,000 to 90,000 distinct CDR3 sequences, 10% of them seen just once. The healthy controls volunteered at a blood bank in Maryland, USA. From 2 million PBMCs stored at -80 C, the unsorted libraries were generated. J gave up 0 bases and V 6 bases, and 4 bases lay outside the gene matches. The germline V gene encodes CDR1 SGDLS and CDR2 YYNGEE. The CDR3 totals 16 residues. Sequencing was performed on PBMCs. This chain uses TRBV9 with TRBJ2-2; the match to TRBD2 covers 11 bases. This TCR was sampled from a man aged 35-49 years in good health. This CDR3 reads CASTKTSGANTGELFF. Here the CDR3 DNA reads TGTGCCAGCACCAAGACTAGCGGGGCGAACACCGGGGAGCTGTTTTTT.